The clone carrying this TCR beta chain was counted many times. Its specificity is not known. These data originate in a study of T cells in Graves' hyperthyroidism and ophthalmopathy. Study information: Peripheral blood was taken when the disease was first diagnosed, before any treatment began. Whole-study results and caveats: Ophthalmopathy was separated from stable hyperthyroidism by a 13 V-J model. Peripheral blood also featured most of the thyroid clonotypes expanded above 0.001.

CDR1 and CDR2 (germline): SGHVS, FQNEAQ. This CDR3 contains 15 residues. Trimming took 5 bases from V and 4 from J; bases not matched to a gene: 9. Amplification of TCR beta CDR3 regions was performed using RNA transcripts as template. HTBI primers were the set used in a first-round RT-PCR of the TCR CDR3. TCRdb recomputed calls from the multiplex PCR reads with MiXCR, one row per CDR3 protein. The table shows roughly 420,000 distinct CDR3 sequences, with more than 15% occurring only once. Criteria for exclusion of patients were uncontrolled infection, other autoimmune disease, pregnancy or lactation.

This clonotype originated in a woman younger than 35 with Graves' hyperthyroidism. Sequenced material: blood. V is TRBV7-8 and J is TRBJ1-2, with 8 bases aligning to TRBD1. The DNA for the CDR3 is TGTGCCAGCAGCGTATTTGCCGGGACAGGCTATGGCTACACCTTC. The encoded protein is CASSVFAGTGYGYTF. The full variable domain, its missing parts supplied by reference TRBV7-8 and TRBJ1-2, is GAGVSQSPRYKVAKRGQDVALRCDPISGHVSLFWYQQALGQGPEFLTYFQNEAQLDKSGLPSDRFFAERPEGSVSTLKIQRTQQEDSAVYLCASSVFAGTGYGYTFGSGTRLTVV.